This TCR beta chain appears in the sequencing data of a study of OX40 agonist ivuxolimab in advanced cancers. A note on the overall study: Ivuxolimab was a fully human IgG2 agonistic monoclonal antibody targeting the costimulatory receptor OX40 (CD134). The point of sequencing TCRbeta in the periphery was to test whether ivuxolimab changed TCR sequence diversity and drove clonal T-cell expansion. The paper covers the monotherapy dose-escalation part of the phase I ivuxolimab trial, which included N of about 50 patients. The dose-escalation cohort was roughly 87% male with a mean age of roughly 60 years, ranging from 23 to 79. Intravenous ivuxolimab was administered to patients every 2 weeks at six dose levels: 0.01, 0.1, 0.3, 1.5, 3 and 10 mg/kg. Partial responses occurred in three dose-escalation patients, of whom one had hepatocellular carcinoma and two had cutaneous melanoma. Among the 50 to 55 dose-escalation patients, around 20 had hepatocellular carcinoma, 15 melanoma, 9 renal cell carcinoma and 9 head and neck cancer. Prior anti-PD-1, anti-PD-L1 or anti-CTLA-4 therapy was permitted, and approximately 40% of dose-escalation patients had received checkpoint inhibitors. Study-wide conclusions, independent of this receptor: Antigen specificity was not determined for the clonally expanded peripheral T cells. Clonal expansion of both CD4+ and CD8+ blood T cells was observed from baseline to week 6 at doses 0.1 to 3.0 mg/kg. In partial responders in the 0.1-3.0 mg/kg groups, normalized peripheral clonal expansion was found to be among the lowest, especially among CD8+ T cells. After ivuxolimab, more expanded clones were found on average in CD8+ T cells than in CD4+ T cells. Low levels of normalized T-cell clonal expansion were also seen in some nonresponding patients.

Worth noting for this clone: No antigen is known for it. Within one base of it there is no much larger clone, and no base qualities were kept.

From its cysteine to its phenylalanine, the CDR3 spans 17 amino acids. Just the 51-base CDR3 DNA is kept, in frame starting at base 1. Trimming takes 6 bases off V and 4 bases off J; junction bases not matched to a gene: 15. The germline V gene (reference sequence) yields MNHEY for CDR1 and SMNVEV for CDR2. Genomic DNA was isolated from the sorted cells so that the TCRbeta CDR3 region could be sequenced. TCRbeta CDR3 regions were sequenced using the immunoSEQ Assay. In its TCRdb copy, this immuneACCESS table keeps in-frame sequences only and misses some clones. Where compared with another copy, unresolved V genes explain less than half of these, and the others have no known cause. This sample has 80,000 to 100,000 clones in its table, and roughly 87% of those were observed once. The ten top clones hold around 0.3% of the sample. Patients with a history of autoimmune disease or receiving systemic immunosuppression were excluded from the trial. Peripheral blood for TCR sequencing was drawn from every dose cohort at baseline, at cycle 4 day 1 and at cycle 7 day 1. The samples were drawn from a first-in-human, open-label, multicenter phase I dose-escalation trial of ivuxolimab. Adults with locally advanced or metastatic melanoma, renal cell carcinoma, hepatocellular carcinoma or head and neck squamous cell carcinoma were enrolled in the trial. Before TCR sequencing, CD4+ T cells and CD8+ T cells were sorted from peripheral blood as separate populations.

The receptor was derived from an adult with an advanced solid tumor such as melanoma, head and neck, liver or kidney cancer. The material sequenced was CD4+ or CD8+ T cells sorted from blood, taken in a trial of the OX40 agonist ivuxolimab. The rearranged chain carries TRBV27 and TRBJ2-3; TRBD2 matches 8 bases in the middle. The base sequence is TGTGCCAGCAGCTCAGTTCGGGGGGGCTTAGTACCAGATACGCAGTATTTT. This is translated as CASSSVRGGLVPDTQYF.